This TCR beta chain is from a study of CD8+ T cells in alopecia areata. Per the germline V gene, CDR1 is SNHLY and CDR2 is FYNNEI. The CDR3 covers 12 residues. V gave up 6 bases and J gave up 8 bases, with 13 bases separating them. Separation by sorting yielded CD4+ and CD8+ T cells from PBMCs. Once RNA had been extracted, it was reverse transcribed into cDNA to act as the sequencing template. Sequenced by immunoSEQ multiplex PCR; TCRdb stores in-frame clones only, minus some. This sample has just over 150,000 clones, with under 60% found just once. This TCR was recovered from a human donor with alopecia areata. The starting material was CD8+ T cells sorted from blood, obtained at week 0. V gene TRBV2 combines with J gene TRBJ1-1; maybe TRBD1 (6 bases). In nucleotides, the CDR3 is TGTGCCAGCAGCCGAACAGGGTCGGAAGCTTTCTTT. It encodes CASSRTGSEAFF.